The present T cell receptor (beta chain) was sequenced within a study of cytotoxic CD8 clonotypes in ibrutinib-treated CLL. Overall study context: Outcomes included approximately 25 partial and 2 complete responses; after median around 65 months, approximately 14 stayed remitted and 12 progressed. Response specimens were obtained following a median treatment duration of approximately 12 months, with a range of 6 to 36.

Libraries were prepared by immunoSEQ multiplex PCR; TCRdb keeps only in-frame clonotypes and omits some of them. The table lists approximately 70,000 clones, 90% of them singletons. This clone was seen only once. Its antigen is unidentified. General study points: In sustained-remission versus progressing patients, sampling times differed. With treatment, public clonotypes, which were uncommon, either contracted or remained stable.

The V gene's germline CDR1 is SGHAT and CDR2 FQDESV (reference sequence). The CDR3 runs 16 residues. V was shortened by 5 bases and J by 1 base, with 17 bases between the two germline ends. The chain recombines TRBV11-1 with TRBJ1-1, with D tentatively TRBD1 (5 bases). The source is a human donor with chronic lymphocytic leukemia. This material consisted of PBMCs, taken after 12 months of ibrutinib treatment. The CDR3 DNA sequence: TGTGCCAGCAGCCATATCGGGCAGACAGCGAACACTGAAGCTTTCTTT. It codes for CASSHIGQTANTEAFF. Using reference TRBV11-1 and TRBJ1-1 for the parts outside the CDR3, the full variable domain is EAEVAQSPRYKITEKSQAVAFWCDPISGHATLYWYRQILGQGPELLVQFQDESVVDDSQLPKDRFSAERLKGVDSTLKIQPAELGDSAMYLCASSHIGQTANTEAFFGQGTRLTVV.